This T cell receptor beta chain was identified in a study of blood T cell repertoires in COVID-19. Looking at the study overall: In each case, the material was cDNA or gDNA derived from T cells, B-cell-depleted T cells, or PBMCs.

The CDR3 runs 16 residues. Deletions cut 3 bases from V and 0 bases from J, with 12 bases between. Generated by immunoSEQ multiplex PCR, the TCRdb table keeps only in-frame clones and is missing some. The table records fewer than 200,000 clones, around 83% of them present only once. This chain links TRBV23-1 with TRBJ2-1; D is ambiguous. TRBV23-1 falls under the ORF class, with uncertain function. Sequenced: peripheral blood. The TCR was taken from an older woman with acute or convalescent COVID-19. The CDR3 reads CASSHCGFSSYNEQFF. The CDR3 DNA is TGCGCCAGCAGTCATTGCGGTTTCAGCTCCTACAATGAGCAGTTCTTC.